The clone carrying this T cell receptor (beta chain) was seen at least ten times. Its antigen is undetermined. The sample comes from a study of Graves' ophthalmopathy and Graves' hyperthyroidism. Looking at the study overall: The collection of peripheral blood took place at initial diagnosis, before any treatment. Broader study findings: Both a roughly 64% sensitivity and an approximately 72% specificity characterized the model's predictions of ophthalmopathy progression. Using a 13-signature model, the authors split ophthalmopathy from stable hyperthyroidism, with roughly 90% sensitivity and 75% to 82% specificity.

TCR beta CDR3 amplification used RNA transcripts. HTBI primers primed a first-round RT-PCR, and a second-round multiplex PCR followed. TCRdb redid the calling of the multiplex PCR reads with MiXCR, one entry per CDR3 protein. In the table there are approximately 150,000 distinct CDR3 sequences, 39% of which are singletons. No donor had other autoimmune disease, uncontrolled infection, pregnancy or lactation. The clonotype comes from a man between 25 and 39 years old with Graves' ophthalmopathy. The source material was peripheral blood.

CDR3 in amino acids: CASSFGTSSEQYF. The CDR3 nucleotides read TGTGCCAGCAGTTTCGGGACATCCAGCGAGCAGTACTTC. J is TRBJ2-7 and V is TRBV12-3 or TRBV12-4; a possible D gene is TRBD1 (6 bases). This CDR3 spans 13 amino acids. V shed 3 bases and J shed 6 bases, with 12 bases lying between them.